This TCR beta chain was found in a study of blood T cell repertoires in COVID-19. The CDR3 covers 15 residues. The germline V gene has CDR1 MGHDK and CDR2 SYGVNS. With 8 bases clipped from V and 5 bases from J, the junction kept 6 bases outside the gene matches. Clones were read by immunoSEQ multiplex PCR, and TCRdb kept only the in-frame ones, dropping some. The repertoire consists of 250,000 or so clones, with about nine tenths occurring once and the leading ten covering roughly 8%. This clonotype was obtained from a man aged 35 to 55 with active or convalescent COVID-19. The sequenced sample was peripheral blood. The chain employs TRBV25-1 and TRBJ2-1; TRBD2 matches at 13 bases. CDR3 in amino acids: CASALAGGGNNEQFF. The DNA of the CDR3 is TGTGCCAGCGCACTAGCGGGAGGGGGGAACAATGAGCAGTTCTTC.